This T cell receptor (beta chain) comes out of a study of shared clonotypes between healthy human individuals. TCRdb's table, derived via immunoSEQ multiplex PCR, lists solely in-frame clones and lacks some. The sample records hundreds of thousands of clones, 73% being singletons. Losses at the gene ends were 0 bases for V and 2 bases for J; bases not matched to a gene: 2. The CDR3 sequence is 16 residues long. Germline assignment: CDR1 SGHDN and CDR2 FVKESK. The chain employs TRBV14 and TRBJ2-5, with 11 bases matching TRBD2. The source is a man aged 25 to 40 in good health. The sequencing sample was made of memory CD4+ T cells sorted from blood. Subset: CD45RA-negative fraction. CDR3 nucleotides: TGTGCCAGCAGCCAAGATACTAGCGGGAGACAAGAGACCCAGTACTTC. Protein sequence: CASSQDTSGRQETQYF. The variable domain in full, with the rest retrieved from reference TRBV14 and TRBJ2-5, is EAGVTQFPSHSVIEKGQTVTLRCDPISGHDNLYWYRRVMGKEIKFLLHFVKESKQDESGMPNNRFLAERTGGTYSTLKVQPAELEDSGVYFCASSQDTSGRQETQYFGPGTRLLVL.